The clone carrying this TCR beta chain showed up many times. As yet, its antigen is unknown. This sample stems from a study of Graves' ophthalmopathy and Graves' hyperthyroidism. Study in general: Sampling took place at initial diagnosis, with peripheral blood obtained before any treatment.

Scientists amplified the TCR beta CDR3 regions from RNA transcripts. In the first round, RT-PCR was carried out with HTBI primers, and a multiplex PCR formed the second round. TCRdb itself ran the multiplex PCR reads through MiXCR, one entry per CDR3 protein. The sample holds more than 300,000 distinct CDR3 sequences, about 18% seen once. Germline V gene data show CDR1 as ENHRY and CDR2 as SYGVKD. Between the trimmed V and J ends, which lost 8 bases and 4 bases, there was a span of 11 bases. There are 13 residues in the CDR3. Uncontrolled infections, other autoimmune diseases, pregnancy or lactation barred patients from enrollment. Whole-study results and caveats: Both a roughly 65% sensitivity and an approximately 75% specificity characterized the model's predictions of ophthalmopathy progression.

The chain combines TRBV10-3 with TRBJ2-2, with a weak D call TRBD2 (5 bases). Sequenced input: peripheral blood. The sequence came from an adult woman with stable Graves' hyperthyroidism. In nucleotides, the CDR3 is TGTGCCATCTCCGGTGGGAGCACCGGGGAGCTGTTTTTT. Amino acids: CAISGGSTGELFF.